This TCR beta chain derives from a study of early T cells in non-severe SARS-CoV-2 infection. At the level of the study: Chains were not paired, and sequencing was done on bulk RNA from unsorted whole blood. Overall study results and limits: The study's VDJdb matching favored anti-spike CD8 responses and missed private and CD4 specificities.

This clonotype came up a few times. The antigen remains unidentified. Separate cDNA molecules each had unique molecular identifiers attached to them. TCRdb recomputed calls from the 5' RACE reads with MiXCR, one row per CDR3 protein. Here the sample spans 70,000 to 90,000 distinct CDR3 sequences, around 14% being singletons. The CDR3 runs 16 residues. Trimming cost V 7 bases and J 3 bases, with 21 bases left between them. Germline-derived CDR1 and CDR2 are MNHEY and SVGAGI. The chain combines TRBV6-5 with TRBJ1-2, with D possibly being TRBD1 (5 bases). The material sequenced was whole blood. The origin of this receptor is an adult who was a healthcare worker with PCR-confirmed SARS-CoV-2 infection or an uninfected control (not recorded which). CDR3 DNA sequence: TGTGCCAGCACCACCACCTCGACAGCCGGGCACTATGGCTACACCTTC. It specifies CASTTTSTAGHYGYTF.